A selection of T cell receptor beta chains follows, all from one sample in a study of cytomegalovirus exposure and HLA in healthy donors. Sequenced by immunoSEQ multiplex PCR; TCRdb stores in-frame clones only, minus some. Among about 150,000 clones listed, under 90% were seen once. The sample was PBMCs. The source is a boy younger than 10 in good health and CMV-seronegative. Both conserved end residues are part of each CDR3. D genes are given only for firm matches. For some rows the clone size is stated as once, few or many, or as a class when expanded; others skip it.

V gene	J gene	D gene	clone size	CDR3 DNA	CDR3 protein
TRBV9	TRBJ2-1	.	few	TGTGCCAGCAGCCCCCGGGCGGGACGGAACAATGAGCAGTTCTTC	CASSPRAGRNNEQFF
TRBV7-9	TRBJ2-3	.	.	TGTGCCAGCGGGACTTTTAACGACATAAGCACAGATACGCAGTATTTT	CASGTFNDISTDTQYF
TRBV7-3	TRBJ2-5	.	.	TGTGCCAGCAGCTTAATAGGGGCGCGGGAGACCCAGTACTTC	CASSLIGARETQYF
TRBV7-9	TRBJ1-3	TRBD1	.	TGTGCCAGCAGCCCGACGCCGGGACAGGGGGAAAACACCATATATTTT	CASSPTPGQGENTIYF
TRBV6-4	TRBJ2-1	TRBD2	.	TGTGCCAGCAGTGAGTTTGGATCGGGGGGAAGCTCCTACAATGAGCAGTTCTTC	CASSEFGSGGSSYNEQFF
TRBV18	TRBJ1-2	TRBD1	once	TGTGCCAGCTCACCAAACGACAGGGGGAATGGCTACACCTTC	CASSPNDRGNGYTF
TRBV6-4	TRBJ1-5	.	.	TGTGCCAGCAGTGACTCGGAGGGCGCGGGGCCCCAGCATTTT	CASSDSEGAGPQHF
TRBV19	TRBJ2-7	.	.	TGTGCCAGTACCCCAGGGGGGACCAAATCCTACGAGCAGTACTTC	CASTPGGTKSYEQYF
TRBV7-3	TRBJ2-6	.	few	TGTGCCAGCAGCTCCCCTGGCCCTGGGGCCAACGTCCTGACTTTC	CASSSPGPGANVLTF
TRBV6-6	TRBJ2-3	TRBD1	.	TGTGCCAGCAGTTACAGGGGGCGCGGTACAGATACGCAGTATTTT	CASSYRGRGTDTQYF
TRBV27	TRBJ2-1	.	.	TGTGCCAGCAGTCCTTTGCAGGGGCCTGACCCTGCTGGGAATGAGCAGTTCTTC	CASSPLQGPDPAGNEQFF
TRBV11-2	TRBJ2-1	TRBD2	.	TGTGCCAGCAGCTCTCAGGGGCGGGGGGTCAATGAGCAGTTCTTC	CASSSQGRGVNEQFF
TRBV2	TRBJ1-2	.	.	TGTGCCAGCCAGCAGTGGAGGAGAAAACGGGAAGCCTATGGCTACACCTTC	CASQQWRRKREAYGYTF
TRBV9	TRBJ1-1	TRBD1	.	TGTGCCAGCAGGACGACAGGGTCGGGAGACACTGAAGCTTTCTTT	CASRTTGSGDTEAFF
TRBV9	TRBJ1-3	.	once	TGTGCCAGCAGCGTTTTCGGGGTCTCTGGAAACACCATATATTTT	CASSVFGVSGNTIYF
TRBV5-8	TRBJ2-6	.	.	TGTGCCAGCAGCTCTGCGTTGGACAGATACTCTGGGGCCAACGTCCTGACTTTC	CASSSALDRYSGANVLTF
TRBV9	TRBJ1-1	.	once	TGTGCCAGCAGCTCGCCCGGGGGGACGGGCACTGAAGCTTTCTTT	CASSSPGGTGTEAFF
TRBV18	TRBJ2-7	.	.	TGTGCCAGCTCACGGTACGAACAGGGAATGTCCCTCGAGCAGTACTTC	CASSRYEQGMSLEQYF
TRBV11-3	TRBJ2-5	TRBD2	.	TGTGCCAGCAGCCCCGGGACTAGCCGCCAAGAGACCCAGTACTTC	CASSPGTSRQETQYF
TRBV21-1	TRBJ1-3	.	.	TGTGCCACCGCGGGAACGGGGGGCTTCCAAGACACCATATATTTT	CATAGTGGFQDTIYF
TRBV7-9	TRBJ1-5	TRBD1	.	TGTGCCAGCAGCTTAGGGACAGGGAGATTAAATCAGCCCCAGCATTTT	CASSLGTGRLNQPQHF
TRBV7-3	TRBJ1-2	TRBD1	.	TGTGCCAGCAGCTCAAATCCCAGAAGGGGGCTTAATGGCTACACCTTC	CASSSNPRRGLNGYTF
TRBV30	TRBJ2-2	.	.	TGTGCCTGGAGCCTACTAGGGTCACACGGGGAGCTGTTTTTT	CAWSLLGSHGELFF
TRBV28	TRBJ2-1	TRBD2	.	TGTGCCAGCAGAAGGACTAGTGGGAATGAGCAGTTCTTC	CASRRTSGNEQFF
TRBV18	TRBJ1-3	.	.	TGTGCCAGCTCAATTCAGGGGATCCCTGGAAACACCATATATTTT	CASSIQGIPGNTIYF
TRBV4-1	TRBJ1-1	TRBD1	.	TGCGCCAGCAGCCAACCGCTGACAGGGGAGGCTGAAGCTTTCTTT	CASSQPLTGEAEAFF
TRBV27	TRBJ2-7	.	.	TGTGCCAGCAGTTTTCCAAGGAGGCCGCTACTCTACGAGCAGTACTTC	CASSFPRRPLLYEQYF